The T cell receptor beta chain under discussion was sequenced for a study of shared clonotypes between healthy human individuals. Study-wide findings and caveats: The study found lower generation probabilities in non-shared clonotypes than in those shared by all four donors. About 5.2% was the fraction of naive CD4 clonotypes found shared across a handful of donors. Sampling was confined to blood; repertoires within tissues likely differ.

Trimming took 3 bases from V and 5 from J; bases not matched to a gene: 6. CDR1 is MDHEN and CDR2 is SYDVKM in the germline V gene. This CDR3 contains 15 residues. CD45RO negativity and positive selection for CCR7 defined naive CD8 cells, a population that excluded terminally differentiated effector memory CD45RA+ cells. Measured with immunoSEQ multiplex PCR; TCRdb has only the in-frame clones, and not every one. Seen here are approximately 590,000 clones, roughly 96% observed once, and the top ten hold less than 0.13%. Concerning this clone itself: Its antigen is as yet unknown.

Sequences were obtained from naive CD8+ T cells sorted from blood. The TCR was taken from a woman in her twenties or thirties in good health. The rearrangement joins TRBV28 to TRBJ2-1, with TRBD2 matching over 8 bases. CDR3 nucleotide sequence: TGTGCCAGCAGTTTTCAGGCGGGAGGTGACAATGAGCAGTTCTTC. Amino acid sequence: CASSFQAGGDNEQFF. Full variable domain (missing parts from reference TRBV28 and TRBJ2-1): DVKVTQSSRYLVKRTGEKVFLECVQDMDHENMFWYRQDPGLGLRLIYFSYDVKMKEKGDIPEGYSVSREKKERFSLILESASTNQTSMYLCASSFQAGGDNEQFFGPGTRLTVL.